This T cell receptor (beta chain) was captured by sequencing in a study of control samples from healthy donors and cancer patients (dated by TCRdb to 2020 to 2021). A remark on this clone: Its target antigen remains unknown. Per-nucleotide qualities are absent, and no much larger clonotype sits a single base away. This sample includes further DNA sequences coding for the same CDR3.

Receptor amplification or capture employed the immunoSEQ multiplex PCR assay. The immuneACCESS repertoire file appears here via TCRdb, limited to in-frame rearrangements. These files lack a portion of the clones; in checked studies, under half of the deficit traces to unresolved V genes, and the cause of the others is not known. Within this sample are around 200,000 clones, with over 80% of them counted one time only. In total, the top ten clones hold about 1.6% of the sample. Deletion took 0 bases off V and 1 base off J, with a span of 3 bases between the germline ends. The CDR1 and CDR2 encoded by the germline V gene are SGHRS and YFSETQ. The CDR3 holds 13 amino acids from the cysteine to the phenylalanine. Just the 39-base CDR3 DNA is kept, in frame starting at base 1.

The TCR was taken from a man younger than 30 in good health. The chain uses TRBV5-1 and TRBJ2-3, with the D gene not clear enough to name. The sequencing input was blood. For the CDR3, the sequence is CASSLAGTDTQYF. Read as DNA, the sequence is TGCGCCAGCAGCTTGGCCGGCACAGATACGCAGTATTTT.